This T cell receptor beta chain was found in a study of blood T cell repertoires in COVID-19. The CDR3 runs 14 residues. Trimming removed 11 bases from V and 0 bases from J, with 17 bases in between. Germline V gene lookup returns CDR1 ENHRY and CDR2 SYGVKD. Sequenced by immunoSEQ multiplex PCR; TCRdb stores in-frame clones only, minus some. This table holds fewer than 350,000 clones, around 87% found once. The receptor's source is a woman aged 50 to 65 who had recovered from COVID-19. The V gene is TRBV10-3, the J gene TRBJ2-7; a weak D match, TRBD2 (5 bases). The sequenced material came from peripheral blood. The CDR3 nucleotides are TGTGCCGCCGGTCCGGGTGGGAGCTCCTACGAGCAGTACTTC. Amino acid sequence: CAAGPGGSSYEQYF.